This T cell receptor (beta chain) was identified during a study of Tregs in tolerant kidney transplant recipients. Some clones are missing from TCRdb's copy, which holds only in-frame ones; the method was immunoSEQ multiplex PCR. The table lists roughly 120,000 clones, 92% of them singletons. The CDR3 extends over 13 amino acids. Trimming shortened V by 5 bases and J by 3 bases, and 8 bases separated the two germline ends. Germline V gives CDR1 SGHTA, CDR2 FQGTGA. The sequence was obtained from a human donor in good health. The chain couples TRBV7-3 to TRBJ1-5; D possibly corresponds to TRBD1 (5 bases). The sample taken for sequencing was CD4+ T cells from blood. CDR3 sequence: CASSRGLNQPQHF. In nucleotides, the CDR3 is TGTGCCAGCAGCCGGGGCCTCAATCAGCCCCAGCATTTT. Variable domain in full (rest from reference TRBV7-3 and TRBJ1-5): GAGVSQTPSNKVTEKGKYVELRCDPISGHTALYWYRQSLGQGPEFLIYFQGTGAADDSGLPNDRFFAVRPEGSVSTLKIQRTERGDSAVYLCASSRGLNQPQHFGDGTRLSIL.